These 14 T cell receptor beta chains were all obtained from the same sample, sequenced in a study of T-cell memory formation after mild COVID-19. TCRdb called the 5' RACE reads again in MiXCR, with one record for every CDR3 protein. The sample has 200,000 to 250,000 distinct CDR3 sequences; approximately 10% are singletons. The source material was PBMCs or a T cell subset sorted from them (not recorded which). These receptors came from a man between 18 and 29 years old who had mild COVID-19 (a few samples of this study predate the infection). Cell type and time point are not known.

This clonotype was seen many times. The junction departs from the called germline gene at one end, perhaps through a read error. The V gene is TRBV5-1, the J gene TRBJ1-2; 7 bases agree with TRBD1. Germline lookup yields CDR1 SGHRS and CDR2 YFSETQ. The CDR3 contains 13 residues. The CDR3 bases are TGTGCCAGCAGCTTAGACAGGGACTATGGCTACACCTTC. This encodes CASSLDRDYGYTF.

The V and J genes are TRBV2 and TRBJ1-1; D ambiguous. The CDR3 covers 13 residues. Trimming stripped 1 base from V and 0 bases from J, with 3 bases between. From germline, CDR1 is SNHLY and CDR2 FYNNEI. This CDR3 reads CASSEGMNTEAFF. The CDR3 DNA follows: TGTGCCAGCAGTGAAGGGATGAACACTGAAGCTTTCTTT.

J is TRBJ2-3 and V is TRBV4-3; D is unclear. Trimming removed 0 bases from V and 0 bases from J, with 7 bases in between. There are 15 residues in the CDR3. CDR1 is LGHNA and CDR2 is YSLEER in the germline V gene. CDR3 coding DNA: TGCGCCAGCAGCCAAGAGGGCCAGAGCACAGATACGCAGTATTTT. Protein sequence: CASSQEGQSTDTQYF.

This clonotype was seen at least ten times. The chain links TRBV7-2 to TRBJ2-5; no firm D call. The CDR3 loop spans 14 amino acids. V lost 5 bases and J lost 4, with 14 bases in between. Germline V gene data show CDR1 as SGHTA and CDR2 as FQGNSA. The chain's CDR3 is CASSQPPRLETQYF. CDR3 coding DNA: TGTGCCAGCAGCCAACCCCCCCGCCTAGAGACCCAGTACTTC. Supplemented by reference TRBV7-2 and TRBJ2-5, the full variable domain reads GAGVSQSPSNKVTEKGKDVELRCDPISGHTALYWYRQSLGQGLEFLIYFQGNSAPDKSGLPSDRFSAERTGGSVSTLTIQRTQQEDSAVYLCASSQPPRLETQYFGPGTRLLVL.

The chain couples TRBV9 to TRBJ1-6; D is unclear. Germline values: CDR1 SGDLS, CDR2 YYNGEE. The CDR3 sequence is 12 residues long. Deletions cut 3 bases from V and 13 bases from J, with 11 bases between. The CDR3 spells CASSGTRLPLHF. DNA for the CDR3: TGTGCCAGCAGCGGAACAAGGTTGCCCCTCCACTTT.

This chain uses TRBV5-1 with TRBJ2-3; no clear D gene. CDR1 and CDR2 from the germline V gene are SGHRS and YFSETQ. Deletions cut 4 bases from V and 4 bases from J, with 19 bases between. CDR3 length equals 16 residues. CDR3 bases: TGCGCCAGCAGCCCGGACCCGGCCCGGGTCCCAGATACGCAGTATTTT. Residues: CASSPDPARVPDTQYF.

The chain carries TRBV28 and TRBJ1-1; possible D gene TRBD1, 6 bases. The CDR3 contains 14 residues. V gave up 6 bases and J gave up 6 bases, with 17 bases separating them. Germline V lookup: CDR1 MDHEN, CDR2 SYDVKM. CDR3 region: CASRGQPRRSEAFF. The CDR3 coding sequence is TGTGCCAGCAGGGGACAACCTAGGCGGTCTGAAGCTTTCTTT.

This chain joins TRBV12-3 or TRBV12-4 and TRBJ1-1; 9 bases match TRBD1. After removal of 7 bases from V and 7 bases from J, the junction contained 16 bases not matched to a gene. The CDR3 consists of 16 residues. The CDR3: CASTPGQGSTRNEAFF. The DNA of the CDR3 is TGTGCCAGCACCCCGGGACAGGGCTCGACCAGGAATGAAGCTTTCTTT.

This clonotype was seen more than once but under ten times. This chain uses TRBV24-1 with TRBJ2-7; TRBD1 matches at 7 bases. The ends lost 4 bases at V and 2 bases at J; junction bases unmatched: 10. CDR3 size: 16 residues. Germline-derived CDR1 and CDR2 are KGHDR and SFDVKD. CDR3 loop: CATSDTTRDRPYEQYV. The CDR3, as DNA: TGTGCCACCAGTGACACAACCCGGGACAGACCCTACGAGCAGTACGTC.

This chain links TRBV20-1 with TRBJ2-3; D might be TRBD1 (5 bases). Trimming cost V 7 bases and J 4 bases, with 12 bases left between them. Per the germline V gene, CDR1 is DFQATT and CDR2 is SNEGSKA (reference sequence). This CDR3 is 12 amino acids long. The CDR3 DNA reads TGCAGTGTTACGCAGGGCGCAGATACGCAGTATTTT. As protein: CSVTQGADTQYF.

V and J are TRBV15 and TRBJ1-5, with D hard to call. The CDR3 runs 14 residues. V shed 1 base and J shed 3 bases, with 7 bases lying between them. Germline values: CDR1 LNHNV, CDR2 YYDKDF (reference sequence). CDR3 residues: CATSRGSHNQPQHF. The CDR3 nucleotides read TGTGCCACCAGCAGAGGATCACACAATCAGCCCCAGCATTTT. Combining the CDR3 with reference TRBV15 and TRBJ1-5 gives the whole variable domain DAMVIQNPRYQVTQFGKPVTLSCSQTLNHNVMYWYQQKSSQAPKLLFHYYDKDFNNEADTPDNFQSRRPNTSFCFLDIRSPGLGDTAMYLCATSRGSHNQPQHFGDGTRLSIL.

This clonotype was recorded a few times. The chain employs TRBV6-6 and TRBJ1-2; 10 bases map to TRBD1. This CDR3 is 14 amino acids long. CDR1 MNHNY and CDR2 SVGAGI come from the germline V gene (reference sequence). Trimming took 4 bases from V and 6 from J; bases not matched to a gene: 5. Here the CDR3 reads CASSSPTGGNGYTF. CDR3 DNA: TGTGCCAGCAGTTCCCCGACAGGGGGCAATGGCTACACCTTC.

This clonotype has just a few counts. The rearrangement joins TRBV6-6 to TRBJ1-1; D remains ambiguous. Germline loops: CDR1 MNHNY, CDR2 SVGAGI (reference sequence). The CDR3 has 15 residues. V dropped 5 bases and J dropped 0 bases, with 13 bases sitting between them. The CDR3 sequence: CASSQLGPMNTEAFF. Written as DNA, the CDR3 is TGTGCCAGCAGTCAACTCGGACCCATGAACACTGAAGCTTTCTTT.

The chain combines TRBV20-1 with TRBJ1-5; TRBD1 might be the D (5 bases). Per the germline V gene, CDR1 is DFQATT and CDR2 is SNEGSKA (reference sequence). V was cut by 1 base and J by 5 bases, with 15 bases left in between. The CDR3 length is 15 residues. The DNA of the CDR3 is TGCAGTGCTAGAGGGTACGGGCAGGGAGATCAGCCCCAGCATTTT. Translated: CSARGYGQGDQPQHF.